This section outlines one T cell receptor beta chain sequence together with its context. Antigen specificity is unknown. The data derive from a study of OX40 agonist ivuxolimab in advanced cancers. Libraries were prepared by immunoSEQ multiplex PCR; TCRdb keeps only in-frame clonotypes and omits some of them. This sample has 90,000 to 120,000 clones, with approximately 89% found just once. General observations from the study: Compared with CD4+, CD8+ T cells on average had more expanded clones. What antigens the expanded peripheral T cells recognized was never established. Clonal expansion among partial responders at 0.1-3.0 mg/kg ranked near the lowest.

CDR3 size: 16 residues. CDR1 and CDR2 (germline): GTSNPN, SVGIG (reference sequence). V lost 5 bases, J lost 5 bases, and 15 bases stayed unmatched. The chain links TRBV30 to TRBJ1-5, with TRBD1 matching 7 bases. This receptor was identified in an adult with an advanced solid tumor such as melanoma, head and neck, liver or kidney cancer. Sequencing used CD4+ or CD8+ T cells sorted from blood, obtained in a trial of the OX40 agonist ivuxolimab. CDR3 protein: CAWAVGASGGYQPQHF. DNA of the CDR3: TGTGCCTGGGCGGTAGGGGCCTCAGGGGGATATCAGCCCCAGCATTTT.